A selection of T cell receptor beta chains follows, all from one sample in a study of post-analysis software for immune sequencing data. MiXCR, run by TCRdb on the PCR reads, gives a single entry per CDR3 protein. In the table there are fewer than 600,000 distinct CDR3 sequences, roughly 46% of which are singletons. The sample taken for sequencing was blood. These receptors originate from a girl aged 5-17 years with multiple sclerosis. Both conserved end residues are part of each CDR3. D genes are given only for firm matches. Clone size appears in some rows only: once, few, many, or a class for an expanded clone.

clone size,D gene,V gene,J gene,CDR3 DNA,CDR3 protein
few,-,TRBV9,TRBJ1-4,TGTGCCAGCAGCGAGGGGTCCGGGGATTTGGAAAAACTGTTTTTT,CASSEGSGDLEKLFF
-,TRBD2,TRBV7-3,TRBJ2-2,TGTGCCAGCAGCCCTGCTAGCGGGAGGGCCGAGGACACCGGGGAGCTGTTTTTT,CASSPASGRAEDTGELFF
few,-,TRBV15,TRBJ2-1,TGTGCCACCAGCGGTAGGGACCGCGGATATGATGAGCAGTTCTTC,CATSGRDRGYDEQFF
-,TRBD2,TRBV11-2,TRBJ2-1,TGTGCCAGCAGCACAGCGGCTAGCGGGAGTTCCAATGAGCAGTTCTTC,CASSTAASGSSNEQFF
-,TRBD1,TRBV6-5,TRBJ1-2,TGTGCCAGCAGTTATACACAGGGGAATGGCTACACCTTC,CASSYTQGNGYTF
-,TRBD2,TRBV10-2,TRBJ2-1,TGCGCCAGCACCGAACTAGCGTACAATGAGCAGTTCTTC,CASTELAYNEQFF
few,-,TRBV29-1,TRBJ1-2,TGCAGCATTGAAGGGGGGTATGGCTACACCTTC,CSIEGGYGYTF
-,TRBD1,TRBV3-1,TRBJ2-6,TGTGCCAGCAGCCCTCCGGGACAGGGAGTCTCTGGGGCCAACGTCCTGACTTTC,CASSPPGQGVSGANVLTF
-,TRBD1,TRBV25-1,TRBJ2-5,TGTGCCAGCAGTGATGGGACAGGGGGTGGGGAGACCCAGTACTTC,CASSDGTGGGETQYF
-,TRBD2,TRBV5-6,TRBJ2-3,TGTGCCAGCAGCTTACGACTAGCTGAGATAGAGCAGTATTTT,CASSLRLAEIEQYF
-,-,TRBV7-2,TRBJ2-7,TGTGCCAGCAGCTTTTCTAGCGCCACAACCGAGCAGTACTTC,CASSFSSATTEQYF
-,TRBD1,TRBV2,TRBJ2-3,TGTGCCACTGAGCGACAGGGCAGCACAGATACGCAGTATTTT,CATERQGSTDTQYF
-,TRBD2,TRBV7-9,TRBJ2-1,TGTGCCAGCAGCCCCGTAGCGGGAGTTTACCACAATGAGCAGTTCTTC,CASSPVAGVYHNEQFF
-,-,TRBV18,TRBJ2-5,TGTGCCAGCTCACGATTCCAGGGGTCAGGGGAGACCCAGTACTTC,CASSRFQGSGETQYF
-,-,TRBV20-1,TRBJ1-4,TGCAGTGCGAAGAGGTCAGGGTTGGGGGAAAAACTGTTTTTT,CSAKRSGLGEKLFF
-,TRBD2,TRBV20-1,TRBJ2-1,TGCAGTGCTAGAGATCTCAGGCTAGCGGGAAATCTTGAGCAGTTCTTC,CSARDLRLAGNLEQFF
-,-,TRBV2,TRBJ1-2,TGTGCCAGCAGTGAAGAAGGGAACTATGGCTACACCTTC,CASSEEGNYGYTF
few,-,TRBV29-1,TRBJ2-3,TGCAGCGTTGAAAACAGGTTCTCGGTGAGCACAGATACGCAGTATTTT,CSVENRFSVSTDTQYF
-,-,TRBV25-1,TRBJ2-5,TGTGCCAGCAGTGACCCCGTGAGGCGGGCGACCCAGTACTTC,CASSDPVRRATQYF
-,TRBD1,TRBV12-3/TRBV12-4,TRBJ1-4,TGTGCCAGCAGGCTCGGGACAGGAGTTAATGAAAAACTGTTTTTT,CASRLGTGVNEKLFF
once,-,TRBV4-2,TRBJ2-1,TGTGCCAGCAGCCAAGATGTCGGGGAGCAGTTCTTC,CASSQDVGEQFF
few,-,TRBV7-3,TRBJ2-3,TGTGCCAGCAGCTTAATGAGCACAGATACGCAGTATTTT,CASSLMSTDTQYF
-,-,TRBV5-1,TRBJ2-3,TGCGCCAGCAGCTGGGGTCCAAGCCCAGATACGCAGTATTTT,CASSWGPSPDTQYF
-,-,TRBV29-1,TRBJ2-5,TGCAGCGCCCTAGAGACAGAAGAGACCCAGTACTTC,CSALETEETQYF
-,-,TRBV7-2,TRBJ1-2,TGTGCCAGCAGCTTAGGGGGTAAAGCAGGGGACAACTATGGCTACACCTTC,CASSLGGKAGDNYGYTF
many,-,TRBV7-2,TRBJ1-2,TGTGCCAGCAGCTTAGGGGGGGAAGAGGGCTACACCTTC,CASSLGGEEGYTF
few,-,TRBV7-8,TRBJ2-4,TGTGCCAGCAGCTTAGCCAACATTCAGTACTTC,CASSLANIQYF
-,TRBD2,TRBV28,TRBJ2-3,TGTGCCAGCAGATATCTAGCGGGAGTATCAGATACGCAGTATTTT,CASRYLAGVSDTQYF
-,TRBD2,TRBV14,TRBJ2-7,TGTGCCAGCAGCCAAGTTGGGAGGGGACGAGCCTACGAGCAGTACTTC,CASSQVGRGRAYEQYF
-,TRBD1,TRBV20-1,TRBJ2-7,TGCAGTGCTACTTGGGACAGGGGGCCTTACGAGCAGTACTTC,CSATWDRGPYEQYF
-,-,TRBV9,TRBJ1-2,TGTGCCAGCAGCGCGGGGGCAGTAAGTGGCTACACCTTC,CASSAGAVSGYTF
-,-,TRBV7-2,TRBJ1-2,TGTGCCAGCAGCTTTGCGTATGGCTACACCTTC,CASSFAYGYTF
-,-,TRBV29-1,TRBJ2-7,TGCAGCGTTGAAGGGGTTCACGAGCAGTACTTC,CSVEGVHEQYF
-,TRBD1,TRBV7-3,TRBJ2-7,TGTGCCAGCAGCGCAGACAGGGAAGGGGAGCAGTACTTC,CASSADREGEQYF
-,-,TRBV20-1,TRBJ2-7,TGCAGTGCTTCTCTCGCAGGAAACGAGCAGTACTTC,CSASLAGNEQYF
once,-,TRBV10-3,TRBJ2-5,TGTACCATCAGTGAGTTTACAGGCGGGTACCAAGAGACCCAGTACTTC,CTISEFTGGYQETQYF
-,-,TRBV12-3/TRBV12-4,TRBJ1-2,TGTGCCAGCAGTTTTGGACAGACCTATGGCTACACCTTC,CASSFGQTYGYTF